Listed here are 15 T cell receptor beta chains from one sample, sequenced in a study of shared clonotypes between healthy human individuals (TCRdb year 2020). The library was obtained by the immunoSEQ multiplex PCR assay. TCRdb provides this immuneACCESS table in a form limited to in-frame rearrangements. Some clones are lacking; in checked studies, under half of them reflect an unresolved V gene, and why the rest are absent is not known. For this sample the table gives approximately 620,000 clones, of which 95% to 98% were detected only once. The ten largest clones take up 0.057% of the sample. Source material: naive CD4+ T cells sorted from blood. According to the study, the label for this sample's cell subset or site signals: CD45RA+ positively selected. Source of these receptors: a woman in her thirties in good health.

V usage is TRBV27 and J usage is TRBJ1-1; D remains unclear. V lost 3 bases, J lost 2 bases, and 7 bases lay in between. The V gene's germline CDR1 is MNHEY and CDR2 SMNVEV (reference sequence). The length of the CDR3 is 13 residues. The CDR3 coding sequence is TGTGCCAGCAGTTTTTACATCAACACTGAAGCTTTCTTT. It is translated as CASSFYINTEAFF.

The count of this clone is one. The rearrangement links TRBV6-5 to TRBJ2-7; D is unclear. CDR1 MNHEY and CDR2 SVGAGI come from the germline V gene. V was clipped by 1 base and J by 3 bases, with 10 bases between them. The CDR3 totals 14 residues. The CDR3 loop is CASSYFGPHYEQYF. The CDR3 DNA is TGTGCCAGCAGTTACTTTGGCCCGCACTACGAGCAGTACTTC.

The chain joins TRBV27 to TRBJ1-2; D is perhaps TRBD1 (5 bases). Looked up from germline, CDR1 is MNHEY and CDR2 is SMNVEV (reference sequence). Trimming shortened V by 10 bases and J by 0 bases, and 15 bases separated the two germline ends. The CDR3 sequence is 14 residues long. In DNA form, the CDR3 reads TGTGCCACCGCACGGGACGGAGCTAACTATGGCTACACCTTC. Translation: CATARDGANYGYTF.

CDR3 bases: TGTGCCAGCAGCCTCCAGGCGGGTAAAAACATTCAGTACTTC. It encodes CASSLQAGKNIQYF. This chain joins TRBV7-9 and TRBJ2-4, with D possibly being TRBD2 (5 bases). Germline assignment: CDR1 SEHNR and CDR2 FQNEAQ (reference sequence). Between the trimmed V and J ends, which lost 5 bases and 4 bases, there was a span of 12 bases. There are 14 residues in the CDR3.

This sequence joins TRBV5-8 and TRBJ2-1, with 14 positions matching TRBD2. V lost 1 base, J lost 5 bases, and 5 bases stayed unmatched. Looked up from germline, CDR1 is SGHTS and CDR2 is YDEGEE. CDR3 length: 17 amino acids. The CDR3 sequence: CASSLHQGLAGDNEQFF. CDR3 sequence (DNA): TGTGCCAGCAGCTTGCATCAGGGACTAGCGGGAGACAATGAGCAGTTCTTC. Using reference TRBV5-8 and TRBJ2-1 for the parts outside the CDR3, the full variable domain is EAGVTQSPTHLIKTRGQQATLRCSPISGHTSVYWYQQALGLGLQFLLWYDEGEERNRGNFPPRFSGRQFPNYSSELNVNALELEDSALYLCASSLHQGLAGDNEQFFGPGTRLTVL.

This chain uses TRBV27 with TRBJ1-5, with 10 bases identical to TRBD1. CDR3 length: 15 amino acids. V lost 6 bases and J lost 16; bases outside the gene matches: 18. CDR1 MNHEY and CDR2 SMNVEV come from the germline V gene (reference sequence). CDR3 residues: CASRLRGGQGPGTHF. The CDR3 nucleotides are TGTGCCAGCAGACTAAGGGGGGGACAGGGGCCGGGGACACATTTT.

CDR3 sequence (DNA): TGCGCCAGCAGCACTGGGCAGGCCCTCACAGATACGCAGTATTTT. It is translated as CASSTGQALTDTQYF. The chain recombines TRBV5-1 with TRBJ2-3; unclear D gene. In germline, CDR1 is SGHRS, CDR2 YFSETQ. CDR3 size: 15 residues. V was pared by 4 bases and J by 2 bases, with 14 bases between.

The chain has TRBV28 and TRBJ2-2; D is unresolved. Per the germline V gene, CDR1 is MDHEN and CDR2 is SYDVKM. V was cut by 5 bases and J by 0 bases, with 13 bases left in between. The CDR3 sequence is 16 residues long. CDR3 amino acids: CASSQRRTSNTGELFF. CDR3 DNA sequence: TGTGCCAGCAGTCAGAGGCGTACCTCGAACACCGGGGAGCTGTTTTTT.

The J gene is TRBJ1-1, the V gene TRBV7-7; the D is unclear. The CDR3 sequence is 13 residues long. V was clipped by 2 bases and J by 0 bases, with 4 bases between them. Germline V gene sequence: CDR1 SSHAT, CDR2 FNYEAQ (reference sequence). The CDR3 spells CASSLYVNTEAFF. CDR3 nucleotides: TGTGCCAGCAGCTTATACGTGAACACTGAAGCTTTCTTT.

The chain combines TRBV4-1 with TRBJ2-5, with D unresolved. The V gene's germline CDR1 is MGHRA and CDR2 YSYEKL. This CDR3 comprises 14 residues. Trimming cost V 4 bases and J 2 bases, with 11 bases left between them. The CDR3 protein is CASSPTGLQETQYF. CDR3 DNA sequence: TGCGCCAGCAGCCCGACGGGTCTACAAGAGACCCAGTACTTC.

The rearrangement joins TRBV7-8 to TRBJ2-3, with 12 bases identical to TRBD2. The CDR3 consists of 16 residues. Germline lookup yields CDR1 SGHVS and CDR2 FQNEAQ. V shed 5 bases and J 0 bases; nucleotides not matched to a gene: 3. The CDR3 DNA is TGTGCCAGCAGCATGGGGACTAGCGGGAGCACAGATACGCAGTATTTT. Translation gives CASSMGTSGSTDTQYF.

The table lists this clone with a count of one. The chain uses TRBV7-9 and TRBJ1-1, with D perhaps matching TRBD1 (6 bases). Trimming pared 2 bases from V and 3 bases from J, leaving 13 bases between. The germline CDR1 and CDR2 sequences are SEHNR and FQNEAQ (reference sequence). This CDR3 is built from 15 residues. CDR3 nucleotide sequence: TGTGCCAGCAGCTTATATGGAGGGGGTGACACTGAAGCTTTCTTT. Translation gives CASSLYGGGDTEAFF.

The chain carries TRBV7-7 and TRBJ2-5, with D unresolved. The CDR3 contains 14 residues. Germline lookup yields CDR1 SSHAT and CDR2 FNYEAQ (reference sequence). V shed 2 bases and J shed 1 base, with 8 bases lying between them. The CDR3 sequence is CASSLNGLQETQYF. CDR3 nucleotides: TGTGCCAGCAGCTTAAATGGGCTCCAAGAGACCCAGTACTTC.

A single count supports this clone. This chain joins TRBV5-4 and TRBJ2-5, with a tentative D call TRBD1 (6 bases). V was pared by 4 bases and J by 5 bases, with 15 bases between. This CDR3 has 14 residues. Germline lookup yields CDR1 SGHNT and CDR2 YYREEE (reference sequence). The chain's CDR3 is CASSLRRDTETQYF. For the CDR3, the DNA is TGTGCCAGCAGCCTCAGACGGGACACCGAGACCCAGTACTTC.

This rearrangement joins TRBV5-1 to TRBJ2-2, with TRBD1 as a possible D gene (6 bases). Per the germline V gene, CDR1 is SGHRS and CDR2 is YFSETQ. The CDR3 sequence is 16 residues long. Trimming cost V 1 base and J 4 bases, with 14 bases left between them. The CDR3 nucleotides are TGCGCCAGCAGCTTGAGTCAGGGGCGGAGCACCGGGGAGCTGTTTTTT. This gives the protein CASSLSQGRSTGELFF. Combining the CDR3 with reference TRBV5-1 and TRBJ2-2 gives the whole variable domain KAGVTQTPRYLIKTRGQQVTLSCSPISGHRSVSWYQQTPGQGLQFLFEYFSETQRNKGNFPGRFSGRQFSNSRSEMNVSTLELGDSALYLCASSLSQGRSTGELFFGEGSRLTVL.